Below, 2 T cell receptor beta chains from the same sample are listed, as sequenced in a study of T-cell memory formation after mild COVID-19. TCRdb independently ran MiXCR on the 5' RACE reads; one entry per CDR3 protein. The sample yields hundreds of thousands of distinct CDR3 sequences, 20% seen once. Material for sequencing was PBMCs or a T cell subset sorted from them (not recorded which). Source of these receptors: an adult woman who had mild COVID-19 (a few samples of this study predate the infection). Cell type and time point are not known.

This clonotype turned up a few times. CDR3 coding DNA: TGTGCTAGTGGTCCTCAGGGGGATCAGCCCCAGCATTTT. This encodes CASGPQGDQPQHF. This chain uses TRBV12-5 with TRBJ1-5, with 7 nucleotides matching TRBD1. V was pared by 5 bases and J by 5 bases, with 3 bases of the junction left unmatched. Germline loops: CDR1 LGHNT, CDR2 FRNRAP. This CDR3 contains 13 residues.

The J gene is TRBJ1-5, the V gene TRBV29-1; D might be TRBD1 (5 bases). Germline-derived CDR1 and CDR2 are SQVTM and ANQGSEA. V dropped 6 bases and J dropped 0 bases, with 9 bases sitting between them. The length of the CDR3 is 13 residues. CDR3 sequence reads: CSVADSSNQPQHF. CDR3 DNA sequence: TGCAGCGTCGCTGACAGTAGCAATCAGCCCCAGCATTTT.